The sequence of this T cell receptor (beta chain) was determined in a study of blood T cell repertoires in COVID-19. The CDR3 runs to 15 residues. V was cut by 7 bases and J by 0 bases, with 14 bases left in between. CDR1 SGHRS and CDR2 YFSETQ come from the germline V gene. Generated by immunoSEQ multiplex PCR, the TCRdb table keeps only in-frame clones and is missing some. The table lists 100,000 to 150,000 clones, roughly 87% of them singletons. V gene TRBV5-1 combines with J gene TRBJ2-1, with D perhaps TRBD1 (5 bases). The source of this sequence is a woman at least 80 years old with acute or convalescent COVID-19. Input material: peripheral blood. DNA for the CDR3: TGCGCCAGCCTACCTGGACACGGCTCCTACAATGAGCAGTTCTTC. It specifies CASLPGHGSYNEQFF.